This T cell receptor beta chain stems from a study of T cell responses to AZD1222 COVID-19 vaccine. The CDR3 has 14 amino acids. CDR1 and CDR2 (germline): LGHDT, YNNKEL (reference sequence). V gave up 4 bases and J gave up 12 bases, with 16 bases separating them. Produced via immunoSEQ multiplex PCR; TCRdb's table is partial and in-frame only. The table records under 170,000 clones, approximately 90% of them present only once. Pooling of second doses given at about 4 or about 12 weeks was done. Study-wide results and caveats: In all cases, repertoires were sampled only after the peak T cell response. A reported finding is that nearly half of spike-specific TCRs target unmutated variant regions. Only a handful of AZD1222 recipients, roughly six in all, had baseline seropositivity.

A note on this clone: The antigen is not known.

This specimen was peripheral blood, taken 28 days after the second AZD1222 dose. The clonotype was recovered from an adult who received the AZD1222 COVID-19 vaccine. The V and J genes are TRBV3-1 (or the pseudogene TRBV3-2) and TRBJ1-6; perhaps TRBD1 as D (5 bases). DNA for the CDR3: TGTGCCAGCAGCCGGGGGGATTCCGTGGGACCCCTCCACTTT. As protein: CASSRGDSVGPLHF.